Reported below is one T cell receptor beta chain. There is no known antigen for this receptor. The data were obtained in a study of monozygotic twins with inflammatory bowel disease (dated by TCRdb to between 2019 and 2020). A note on the overall study: In total, around 30 monozygotic twin pairs made up the full study: 19 Danish pairs, all IBD-discordant, plus nine German pairs, of which four were IBD-concordant and five were IBD-discordant. Disease-associated traits were sought mainly through comparisons between IBD patients and their genetically identical healthy co-twins within discordant pairs. Each individual had, on average, about 151 000 unique TCRalpha sequences and 181 000 unique TCRbeta sequences available for analysis. What the authors observed across the whole study: The results gave no support for a single strong signal or clonotype linked to IBD. Repertoire similarity did not differ between concordant and discordant twins, which could be due to limited statistical power. IBD patients had lower TCRbeta repertoire diversity, measured by the inverse Simpson index, than their healthy co-twins. IBD patients shared fewer clonotypes with other individuals than healthy twins did, most markedly in patients showing signs of disease activity. Distinction between different T cell subtypes could not be achieved in the analysis. Background noise and inter-individual variability may have been introduced into the repertoires by the differing immunosuppressive treatments among patients.

Libraries were made using 5' RACE. For each TCR library, approximately 3,700 ng of total RNA was used. For each sample, cDNA synthesis with SMARTScribe reverse transcriptase was split into eight separate reactions. During cDNA synthesis, unique molecular identifiers containing a 6-nucleotide sample barcode were introduced by template switching. TCRalpha and TCRbeta cDNA was amplified by two nested PCRs of around 16 and 10 cycles, with bead purification after each PCR. Before amplification, cDNA was treated with uracil DNA-glycosylase and purified using the QIAquick PCR purification kit. In the second PCR, Illumina TruSeq-compatible adapters and sample-specific barcodes were added. TapeStation and Qubit were used to check library quality and concentration, and about 5.2 ng of each library went into the pool. The pooled libraries were sequenced with 2 x 100 bp reads and custom sequencing primers on an Illumina HiSeq2500 single-index Rapid Run. Processing in the source paper ran as follows. UMI-based consensus assembly with MiGEC version 1.2.6 was used to correct PCR and sequencing errors. MiXCR version 2.1.1 was used to carry out V(D)J alignment, clonotype assembly and CDR3 extraction. Normalisation of gene usage, clonotype sharing and MAIT/NKT TCR abundance was achieved by analysing the top 1000, 10 000 and 20 000 clonotypes per sample. Diversity was computed as the inverse Simpson index with the vegan R package after downsampling to 27 000 UMIs. Paired Mann-Whitney U tests were applied to discordant twin pairs, and Benjamini-Hochberg correction was used for multiple testing. TCRdb reprocessed the reads and provides one entry for every CDR3 protein sequence; no DNA is given. The authors' filters were not applied to this entry. The sample's table lists a count of roughly 200,000 distinct CDR3 sequences. Roughly 7.5% of the sample is taken by the ten largest.

CDR1 and CDR2, looked up from the germline V gene, are MNHNS and SASEGT. Its CDR3 holds 15 amino acids, cysteine through phenylalanine. Only the protein sequence is given. A roughly 2.5 ml peripheral blood sample was drawn into PAXgene tubes per donor and stored at -80°C. Without any T cell sorting, total RNA was extracted from whole blood using the PAXgene blood miRNA kit on an automated QIAcube. Peripheral blood from monozygotic twin pairs concordant or discordant for inflammatory bowel disease was subjected to deep TCRalpha and TCRbeta repertoire profiling with unique molecular barcoding. Smoking habits were recorded for all twin pairs, and each individual was classified as a current, former or never smoker.

The chain links TRBV6-1 with TRBJ2-7; TCRdb lists TRBD2, though no DNA is available to test this call. This sequence originates from a human donor with ulcerative colitis or Crohn's disease, or a healthy co-twin of an affected twin (not recorded which). Sequencing used blood. CDR3 reads: CASTLTSGVSYEQYF.